Listed here are 19 T cell receptor beta chains from one sample, sequenced in a study of blood T cells in healthy people across ages. PCR was performed a second time for roughly 7 to 11 cycles using a sample-barcoded 5' primer and a J-beta primer mix. TCRdb re-called the 5' RACE reads with MiXCR, one entry per CDR3 protein. This sample has approximately 600,000 distinct CDR3 sequences; approximately 50% occur once, and the top ten carry about two fifths. The specimen was blood. These receptors were obtained from a man aged 55 to 70 in good health.

J is TRBJ2-7 and V is TRBV5-1; 9 bases map to TRBD2. The DNA matches TRBJ2-5 better at its end, which makes the J call doubtful. Germline V CDR1 and CDR2: SGHRS, YFSETQ. The CDR3 is 16 amino acids. CDR3 loop: CASSLDSGGAAETQYF. Here the CDR3 DNA reads TGCGCCAGCAGCTTGGATAGCGGGGGTGCCGCAGAGACCCAGTACTTC.

The count of this clonotype is one. The chain employs TRBV27 and TRBJ1-4; 9 bases match TRBD1. Trimming took 6 bases from V and 0 from J; bases not matched to a gene: 5. Looked up from germline, CDR1 is MNHEY and CDR2 is SMNVEV (reference sequence). There are 16 residues in the CDR3. The CDR3 sequence is CASSRDRDSTNEKLFF. The DNA of the CDR3 is TGTGCCAGCAGCCGGGACAGGGACTCAACTAATGAAAAACTGTTTTTT.

V is TRBV4-1 and J is TRBJ1-4; D remains ambiguous. Trimming took 0 bases from V and 4 from J, leaving 6 bases between them. Germline V gives CDR1 MGHRA, CDR2 YSYEKL. The CDR3 has 14 residues. CDR3 in DNA: TGCGCCAGCAGCCAAGATGGCAATAATGAAAAACTGTTTTTT. It encodes CASSQDGNNEKLFF.

The V and J genes are TRBV20-1 and TRBJ1-3; the match to TRBD1 covers 8 bases. Looked up from germline, CDR1 is DFQATT and CDR2 is SNEGSKA (reference sequence). The V and J ends lost 6 bases and 4 bases, in that order; junction bases with no gene match: 2. The CDR3 runs to 12 residues. This CDR3 is CSARTGGNTIYF. For the CDR3, the DNA is TGCAGTGCCCGGACAGGGGGAAACACCATATATTTT.

This clonotype was seen a handful of times. The chain uses TRBV7-2 and TRBJ2-5, with 8 bases matching TRBD1. Unmatched junction bases numbered 5, after V lost 5 bases and J lost 0 bases. The germline CDR1 and CDR2 sequences are SGHTA and FQGNSA. The CDR3 totals 15 residues. The CDR3 is CASSTETGDQETQYF. The CDR3 bases are TGTGCCAGCAGCACAGAGACAGGGGACCAAGAGACCCAGTACTTC.

In its sample, this clonotype was seen a few times. The chain joins TRBV2 to TRBJ2-1, with 8 nucleotides matching TRBD1. Germline CDR1 and CDR2: SNHLY and FYNNEI. V trimming: 7 bases; J trimming: 2 bases; junction bases outside the gene matches: 7. This CDR3 spans 15 amino acids. CDR3 region: CASTTGTGPYNEQFF. CDR3 nucleotide sequence: TGTGCCAGCACGACCGGGACAGGACCCTACAATGAGCAGTTCTTC. The full variable domain, rest sourced from reference TRBV2 and TRBJ2-1, is EPEVTQTPSHQVTQMGQEVILRCVPISNHLYFYWYRQILGQKVEFLVSFYNNEISEKSEIFDDQFSVERPDGSNFTLKIRSTKLEDSAMYFCASTTGTGPYNEQFFGPGTRLTVL.

In its sample, this clonotype was seen a few times. The V call is TRBV12-3 or TRBV12-4, the J call TRBJ2-7; TRBD1 matches at 9 bases. Judging by the DNA end, TRBJ2-5 fits better; the J call may be wrong. The CDR3 totals 15 residues. The CDR3 region has the DNA TGTGCCAGCAGTCCCTGGACAGGGGAGGCAGAGACCCAGTACTTC. It yields the protein CASSPWTGEAETQYF.

The chain couples TRBV7-2 to TRBJ2-7, with D perhaps matching TRBD1 (6 bases). The CDR3 extends over 15 amino acids. V shed 5 bases and J shed 4 bases, with 18 bases lying between them. Germline V gene lookup returns CDR1 SGHTA and CDR2 FQGNSA. The CDR3 region has the DNA TGTGCCAGCAGCCCCAGAGGGGGTAGGGTGTACGAGCAGTACTTC. Residues: CASSPRGGRVYEQYF. Complete variable domain (other parts from reference TRBV7-2 and TRBJ2-7): GAGVSQSPSNKVTEKGKDVELRCDPISGHTALYWYRQSLGQGLEFLIYFQGNSAPDKSGLPSDRFSAERTGGSVSTLTIQRTQQEDSAVYLCASSPRGGRVYEQYFGPGTRLTVT.

The chain is built from TRBV3-1 and TRBJ2-1, with a tentative D call TRBD2 (6 bases). The CDR3 is 16 residues long. CDR1 is LGHDT and CDR2 is YNNKEL in the germline V gene (reference sequence). The V end was cut by 5 bases, the J end by 5 bases, with 19 bases between. CDR3 nucleotide sequence: TGTGCCAGCAGCGTAGCGGATCGAGGGTGGAACAATGAGCAGTTCTTC. Protein: CASSVADRGWNNEQFF.

In its sample, this clonotype was seen once. This chain uses TRBV2 with TRBJ2-3, with TRBD1 matching over 7 bases. Germline lookup yields CDR1 SNHLY and CDR2 FYNNEI. There are 15 residues in the CDR3. J gave up 1 base and V 1 base, and 2 bases lay outside the gene matches. The CDR3 reads CASSEDRGGTDTQYF. For the CDR3, the DNA is TGTGCCAGCAGTGAAGACAGGGGAGGCACAGATACGCAGTATTTT.

This clonotype occurred a few times. The chain uses TRBV6-6 and TRBJ1-2, with 9 bases aligning to TRBD1. This CDR3 has 18 residues. CDR1 is MNHNY, CDR2 SVGAGI, per germline (reference sequence). J gave up 5 bases and V 0 bases, and 13 bases lay outside the gene matches. In DNA, the CDR3 is TGTGCCAGCAGTTACTCCCGGGACAGGGTCGGCAAAGGGTATGGCTACACCTTC. Protein sequence: CASSYSRDRVGKGYGYTF.

The V and J genes are TRBV7-8 and TRBJ2-7; D unresolved. V lost 8 bases and J 0 bases, leaving 11 bases between the germline ends. This CDR3 is built from 13 residues. From germline, CDR1 is SGHVS and CDR2 FQNEAQ. CDR3 protein: CASRVGASYEQYF. The CDR3 coding sequence is TGTGCCAGCCGGGTGGGCGCCTCCTACGAGCAGTACTTC.

The chain couples TRBV7-2 to TRBJ1-5; D possibly corresponds to TRBD1 (5 bases). In germline, CDR1 is SGHTA, CDR2 FQGNSA. V was clipped by 4 bases and J by 5 bases, with 9 bases between them. This CDR3 contains 13 residues. The CDR3 loop is CASSSRVYQPQHF. The CDR3, as DNA: TGTGCCAGCAGCTCCAGGGTGTATCAGCCCCAGCATTTT.

V gene TRBV29-1 combines with J gene TRBJ2-7; D remains unclear. The assigned J gene may be wrong: the sequence end matches TRBJ2-5 better. CDR3 size: 11 residues. From germline, CDR1 is SQVTM and CDR2 ANQGSEA. CDR3 region: CSVRVGETQYF. For the CDR3, the DNA is TGCAGCGTTAGGGTCGGAGAGACCCAGTACTTC.

The chain has TRBV3-1 and TRBJ2-1; 15 positions match TRBD2. The CDR3 is made up of 18 amino acids. Germline V gene lookup returns CDR1 LGHDT and CDR2 YNNKEL (reference sequence). The V gene end was trimmed by 0 bases and the J gene end by 15 bases; junction bases not matched to a gene: 15. The CDR3: CASSQDVVGTSGGPSRFF. The DNA for the CDR3 is TGTGCCAGCAGCCAAGATGTTGTAGGGACTAGCGGGGGGCCTTCTCGGTTCTTC.

V usage is TRBV27 and J usage is TRBJ2-1; D may match TRBD1 or TRBD2 (5 bases each). Germline V lookup: CDR1 MNHEY, CDR2 SMNVEV (reference sequence). The germline V and J ends were trimmed by 6 bases and 4 bases, with 10 bases remaining between them. CDR3 length equals 13 residues. This CDR3 is CASRGRLYNEQFF. In nucleotides, the CDR3 is TGTGCCAGCAGGGGACGACTTTACAATGAGCAGTTCTTC.

CDR3 amino acids: CASSLVTTSIYGYTF. Written as DNA, the CDR3 is TGCGCCAGCAGCTTGGTCACGACGTCGATCTATGGCTACACCTTC. The V and J genes are TRBV5-1 and TRBJ1-2; D gene ambiguous. The CDR3 sequence is 15 residues long. Between the trimmed V and J ends, which lost 0 bases and 4 bases, there was a span of 13 bases. The germline gives CDR1 SGHRS, CDR2 YFSETQ.

V gene TRBV11-2 combines with J gene TRBJ2-7; 8 nucleotides line up with TRBD1. Germline values: CDR1 SGHAT, CDR2 FQNNGV. V was pared by 4 bases and J by 5 bases, with 4 bases of the junction left unmatched. The CDR3 runs to 13 residues. The CDR3 DNA is TGTGCCAGCAGCTCGGGACAGGTCCACGAGCAGTACTTC. It is translated as CASSSGQVHEQYF.

J is TRBJ2-5 and V is TRBV20-1; unclear D gene. Trimming pared 2 bases from V and 3 bases from J, leaving 10 bases between. The germline gives CDR1 DFQATT, CDR2 SNEGSKA (reference sequence). This CDR3 comprises 13 residues. The CDR3 sequence: CSARILEEETQYF. The CDR3 nucleotides read TGCAGTGCTAGAATCCTAGAGGAAGAGACCCAGTACTTC.